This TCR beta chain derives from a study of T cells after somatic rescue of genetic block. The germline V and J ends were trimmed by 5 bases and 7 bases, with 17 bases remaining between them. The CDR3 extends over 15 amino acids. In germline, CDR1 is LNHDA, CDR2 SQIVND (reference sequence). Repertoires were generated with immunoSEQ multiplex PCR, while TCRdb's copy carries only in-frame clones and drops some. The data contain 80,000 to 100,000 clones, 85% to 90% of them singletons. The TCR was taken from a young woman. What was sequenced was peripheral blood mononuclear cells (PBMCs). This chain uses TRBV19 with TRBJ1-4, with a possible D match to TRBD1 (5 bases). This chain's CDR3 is CASSADRGKGEKLFF. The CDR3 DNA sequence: TGTGCCAGTAGTGCCGACCGGGGGAAGGGTGAAAAACTGTTTTTT.